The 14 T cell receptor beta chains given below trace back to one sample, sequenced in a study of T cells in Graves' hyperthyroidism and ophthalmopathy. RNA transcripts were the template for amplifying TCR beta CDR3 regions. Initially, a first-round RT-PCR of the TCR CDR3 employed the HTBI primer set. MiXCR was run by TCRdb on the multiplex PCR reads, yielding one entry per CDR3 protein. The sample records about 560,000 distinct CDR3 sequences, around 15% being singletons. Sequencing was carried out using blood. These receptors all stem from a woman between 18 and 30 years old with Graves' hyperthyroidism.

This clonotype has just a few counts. The CDR3 nucleotides are TGTGCCAGCAGCTTAGCGGGAGTACAGGGAGGCTACTATGGCTACACCTTC. This translates into CASSLAGVQGGYYGYTF. The rearrangement joins TRBV7-2 to TRBJ1-2, with D possibly being TRBD1 (6 bases). The length of the CDR3 is 17 residues. The V gene lost 0 bases and the J gene lost 3 bases, with 17 bases spanning the gap. Per the germline V gene, CDR1 is SGHTA and CDR2 is FQGNSA.

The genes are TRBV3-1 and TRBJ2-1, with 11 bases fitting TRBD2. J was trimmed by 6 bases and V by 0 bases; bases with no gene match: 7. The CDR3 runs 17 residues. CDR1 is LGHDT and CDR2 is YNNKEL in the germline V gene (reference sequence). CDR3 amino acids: CASSQDRLAGSGNEQFF. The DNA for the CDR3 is TGTGCCAGCAGCCAAGATCGACTAGCGGGATCCGGCAATGAGCAGTTCTTC.

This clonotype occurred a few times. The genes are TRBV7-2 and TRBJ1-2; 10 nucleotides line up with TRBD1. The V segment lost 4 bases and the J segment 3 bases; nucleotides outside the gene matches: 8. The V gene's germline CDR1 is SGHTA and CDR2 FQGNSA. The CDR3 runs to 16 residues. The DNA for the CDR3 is TGTGCCAGCAGCTCCCCCCGGGACAGGGGTTACTATGGCTACACCTTC. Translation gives CASSSPRDRGYYGYTF.

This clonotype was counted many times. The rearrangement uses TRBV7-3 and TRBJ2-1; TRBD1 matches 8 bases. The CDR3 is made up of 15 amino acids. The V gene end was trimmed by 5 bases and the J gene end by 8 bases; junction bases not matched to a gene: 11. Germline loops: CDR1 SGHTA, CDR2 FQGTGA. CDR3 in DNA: TGTGCCAGCAGCCCACACGGACAGGGTACCGATGAGCAGTTCTTC. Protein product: CASSPHGQGTDEQFF.

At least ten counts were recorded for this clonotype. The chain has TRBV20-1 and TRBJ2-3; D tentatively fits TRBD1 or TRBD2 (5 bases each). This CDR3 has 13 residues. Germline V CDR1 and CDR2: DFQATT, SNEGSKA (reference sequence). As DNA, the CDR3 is TGCAGAAGGCAAACTGAGGGGCTTGTCACGCAGTATTTT. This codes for CRRQTEGLVTQYF.

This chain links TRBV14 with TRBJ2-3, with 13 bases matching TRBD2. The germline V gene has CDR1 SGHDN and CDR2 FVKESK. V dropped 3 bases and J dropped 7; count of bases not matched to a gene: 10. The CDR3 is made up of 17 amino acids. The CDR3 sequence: CASSQKLAGGPRYTQYF. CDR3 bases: TGTGCCAGCAGCCAGAAACTAGCGGGAGGGCCGCGGTATACGCAGTATTTT.

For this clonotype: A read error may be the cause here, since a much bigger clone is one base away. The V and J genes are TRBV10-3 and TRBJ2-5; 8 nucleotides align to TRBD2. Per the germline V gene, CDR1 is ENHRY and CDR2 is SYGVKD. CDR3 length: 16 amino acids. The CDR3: CAISEPRGGRGETQCF. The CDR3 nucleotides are TGTGCCATCAGTGAGCCTCGGGGGGGCCGTGGAGAGACCCAGTGCTTC.

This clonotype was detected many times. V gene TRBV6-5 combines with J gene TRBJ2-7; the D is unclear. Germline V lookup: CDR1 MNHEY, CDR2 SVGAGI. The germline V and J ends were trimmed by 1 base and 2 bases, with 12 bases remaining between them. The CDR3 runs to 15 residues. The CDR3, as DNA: TGTGCCAGCAGTTACTTAGGTTCCGGAACCTACGAGCAGTACTTC. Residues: CASSYLGSGTYEQYF.

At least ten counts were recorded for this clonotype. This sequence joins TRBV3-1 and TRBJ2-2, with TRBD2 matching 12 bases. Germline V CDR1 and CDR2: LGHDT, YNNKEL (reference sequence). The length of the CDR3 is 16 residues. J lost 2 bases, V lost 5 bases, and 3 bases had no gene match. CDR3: CASSSTSGGNTGELFF. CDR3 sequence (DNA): TGTGCCAGCAGCTCGACTAGCGGGGGTAACACCGGGGAGCTGTTTTTT.

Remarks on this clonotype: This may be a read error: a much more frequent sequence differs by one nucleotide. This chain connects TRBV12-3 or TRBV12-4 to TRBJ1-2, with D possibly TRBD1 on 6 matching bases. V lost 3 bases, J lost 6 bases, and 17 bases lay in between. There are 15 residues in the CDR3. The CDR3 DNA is TGTGCCAGCAGTTTCGCAGGGCGGGGGCCGGATGGCTACACCTTC. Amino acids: CASSFAGRGPDGYTF.

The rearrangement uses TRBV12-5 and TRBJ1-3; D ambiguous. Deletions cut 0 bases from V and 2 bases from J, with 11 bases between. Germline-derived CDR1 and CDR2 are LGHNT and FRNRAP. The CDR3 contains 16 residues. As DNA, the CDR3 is TGTGCTAGTGGTTTGGTACTTGGGGAAGCTGGAAACACCATATATTTT. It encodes CASGLVLGEAGNTIYF.

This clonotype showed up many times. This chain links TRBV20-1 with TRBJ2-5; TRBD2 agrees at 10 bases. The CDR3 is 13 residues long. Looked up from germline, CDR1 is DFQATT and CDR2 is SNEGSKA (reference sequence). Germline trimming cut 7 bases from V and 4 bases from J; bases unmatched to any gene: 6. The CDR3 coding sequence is TGCAGTGTTCTAGCGGGAGTCGGAGAGACCCAGTACTTC. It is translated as CSVLAGVGETQYF.

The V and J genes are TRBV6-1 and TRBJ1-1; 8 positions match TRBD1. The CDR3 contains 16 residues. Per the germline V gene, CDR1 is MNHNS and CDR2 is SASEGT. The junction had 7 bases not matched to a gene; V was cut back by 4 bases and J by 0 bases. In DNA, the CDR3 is TGTGCCAGCAGTGGTTGGACAGGGCTAATGAACACTGAAGCTTTCTTT. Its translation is CASSGWTGLMNTEAFF.

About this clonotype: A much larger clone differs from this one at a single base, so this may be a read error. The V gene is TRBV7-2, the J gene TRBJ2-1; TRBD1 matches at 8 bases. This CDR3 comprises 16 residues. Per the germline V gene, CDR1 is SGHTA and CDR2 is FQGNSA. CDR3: CASSFDGTGDYNGQFF. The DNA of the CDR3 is TGTGCCAGCAGCTTCGACGGGACAGGTGATTACAATGGGCAGTTCTTC.